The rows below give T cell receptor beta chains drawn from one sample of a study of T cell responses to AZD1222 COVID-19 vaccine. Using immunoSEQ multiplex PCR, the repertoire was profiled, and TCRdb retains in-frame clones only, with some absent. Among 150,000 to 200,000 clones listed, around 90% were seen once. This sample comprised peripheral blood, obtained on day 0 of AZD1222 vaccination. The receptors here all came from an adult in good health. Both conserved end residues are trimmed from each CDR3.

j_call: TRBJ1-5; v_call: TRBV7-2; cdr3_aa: ASSLRGGSNQPQH
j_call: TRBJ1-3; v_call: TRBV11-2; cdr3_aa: ASSPRPGSGNTIY
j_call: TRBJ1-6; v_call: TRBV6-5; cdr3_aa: ASSTGAGNSPLH
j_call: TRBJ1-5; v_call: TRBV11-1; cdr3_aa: ASSLGGGQPQH
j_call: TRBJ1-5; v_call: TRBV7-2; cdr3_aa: ASSQGPHQPQH
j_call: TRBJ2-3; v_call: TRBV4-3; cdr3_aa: ASSQDVGRGQNTQY
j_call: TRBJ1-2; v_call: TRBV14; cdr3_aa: ASSHVGAYGYT
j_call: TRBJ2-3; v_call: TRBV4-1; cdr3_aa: ASSPSRPGVPTDTQY
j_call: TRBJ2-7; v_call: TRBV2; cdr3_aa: ASRDMIYEQY
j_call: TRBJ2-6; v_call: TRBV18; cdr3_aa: ASSYGVPSSGANVLT
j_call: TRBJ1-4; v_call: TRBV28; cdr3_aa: ASSLRTARNEKLF
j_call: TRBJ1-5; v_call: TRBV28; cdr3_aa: ASYPGGGWGNQPQH
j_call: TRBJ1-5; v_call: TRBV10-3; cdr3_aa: AIRDPGLRWLDQPQH
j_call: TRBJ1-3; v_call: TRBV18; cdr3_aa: ASSPTATRLGNTIY
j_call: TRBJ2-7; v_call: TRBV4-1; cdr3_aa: ASSQVNRGYEQY
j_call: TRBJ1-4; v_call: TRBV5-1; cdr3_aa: ASSLGGTEHEKLF
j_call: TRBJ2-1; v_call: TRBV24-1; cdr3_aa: ATSDRKGHNEQF
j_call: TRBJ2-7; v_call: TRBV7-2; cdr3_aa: ASSSPGTGGASSYEQY
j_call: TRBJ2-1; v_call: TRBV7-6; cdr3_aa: ASSLGLAGGLNEQF
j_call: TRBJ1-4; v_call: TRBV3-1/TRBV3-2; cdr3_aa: ASSSRQGVNEKLF
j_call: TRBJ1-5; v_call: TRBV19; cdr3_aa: ASSLRDRAVQPQH
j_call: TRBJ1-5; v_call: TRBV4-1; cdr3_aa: ASSQDQGLRQPQH